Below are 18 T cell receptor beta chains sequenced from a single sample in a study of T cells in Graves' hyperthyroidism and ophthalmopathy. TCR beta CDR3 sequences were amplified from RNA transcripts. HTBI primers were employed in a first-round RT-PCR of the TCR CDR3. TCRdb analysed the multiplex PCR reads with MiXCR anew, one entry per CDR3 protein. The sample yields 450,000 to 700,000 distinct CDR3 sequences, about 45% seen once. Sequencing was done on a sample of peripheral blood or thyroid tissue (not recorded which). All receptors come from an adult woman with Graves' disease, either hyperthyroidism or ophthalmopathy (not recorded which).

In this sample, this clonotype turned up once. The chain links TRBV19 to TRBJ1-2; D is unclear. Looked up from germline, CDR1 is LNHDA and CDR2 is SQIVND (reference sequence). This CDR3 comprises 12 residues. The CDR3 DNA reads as TGTGCAGGCCCCGCGGTAGCTCGGGGCTACACCTTC. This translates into CAGPAVARGYTF.

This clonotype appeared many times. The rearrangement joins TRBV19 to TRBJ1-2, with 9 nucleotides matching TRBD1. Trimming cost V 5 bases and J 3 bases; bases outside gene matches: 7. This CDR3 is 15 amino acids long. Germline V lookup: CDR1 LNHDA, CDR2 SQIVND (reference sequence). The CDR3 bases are TGTGCCAGTAGTGGGTGGACAGGGGAGCACTATGGCTACACCTTC. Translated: CASSGWTGEHYGYTF.

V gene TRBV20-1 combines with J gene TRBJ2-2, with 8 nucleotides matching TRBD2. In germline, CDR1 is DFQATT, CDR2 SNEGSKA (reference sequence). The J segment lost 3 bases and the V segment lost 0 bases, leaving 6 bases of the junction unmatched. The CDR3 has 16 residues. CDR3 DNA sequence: TGCAGTGCTAGAGACCCGAGCGGGAGTGACACCGGGGAGCTGTTTTTT. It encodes CSARDPSGSDTGELFF.

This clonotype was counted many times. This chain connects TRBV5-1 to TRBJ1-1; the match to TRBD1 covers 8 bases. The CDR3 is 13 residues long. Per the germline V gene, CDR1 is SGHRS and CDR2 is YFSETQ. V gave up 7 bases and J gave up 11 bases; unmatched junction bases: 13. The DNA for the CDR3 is TGCGCCAGCCCGACAGGGGATTTTATGTATGCTTTCTTT. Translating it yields CASPTGDFMYAFF.

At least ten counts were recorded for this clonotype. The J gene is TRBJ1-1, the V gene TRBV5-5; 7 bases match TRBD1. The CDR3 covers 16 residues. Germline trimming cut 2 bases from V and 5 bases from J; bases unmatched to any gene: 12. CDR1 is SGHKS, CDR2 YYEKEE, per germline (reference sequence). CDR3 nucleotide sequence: TGTGCCAGCAGCTTCCCAAGGGACAGCTGGAGAACTGAAGCTTTCTTT. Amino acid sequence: CASSFPRDSWRTEAFF.

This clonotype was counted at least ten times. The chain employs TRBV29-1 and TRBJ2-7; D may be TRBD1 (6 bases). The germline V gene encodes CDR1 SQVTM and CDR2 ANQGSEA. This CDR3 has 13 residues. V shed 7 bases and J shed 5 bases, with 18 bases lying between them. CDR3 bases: TGCAGCGCTCGTTCGCAGGGGTCCCACGAGCAGTACTTC. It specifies CSARSQGSHEQYF.

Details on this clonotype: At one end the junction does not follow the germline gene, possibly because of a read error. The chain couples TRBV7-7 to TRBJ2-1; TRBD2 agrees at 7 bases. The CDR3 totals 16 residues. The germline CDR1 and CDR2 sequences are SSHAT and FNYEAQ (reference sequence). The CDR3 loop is CASSLEGLAAGNEQFF. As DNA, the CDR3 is TGTGCTAGCAGCTTAGAGGGTCTAGCGGCAGGCAATGAGCAGTTCTTC.

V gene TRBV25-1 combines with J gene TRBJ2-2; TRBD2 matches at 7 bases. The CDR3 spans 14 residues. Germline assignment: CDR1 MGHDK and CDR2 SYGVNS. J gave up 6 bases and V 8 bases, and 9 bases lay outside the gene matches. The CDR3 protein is CASQPSGGSGELFF. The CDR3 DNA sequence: TGTGCCAGCCAACCTTCGGGAGGATCCGGGGAGCTGTTTTTT.

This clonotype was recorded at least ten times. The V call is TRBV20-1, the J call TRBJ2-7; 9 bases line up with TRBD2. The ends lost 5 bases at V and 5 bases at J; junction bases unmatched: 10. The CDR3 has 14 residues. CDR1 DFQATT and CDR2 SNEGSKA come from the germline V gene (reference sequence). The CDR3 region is CSAGGAGGSHEQYF. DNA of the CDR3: TGCAGTGCTGGTGGAGCGGGAGGTTCCCACGAGCAGTACTTC.

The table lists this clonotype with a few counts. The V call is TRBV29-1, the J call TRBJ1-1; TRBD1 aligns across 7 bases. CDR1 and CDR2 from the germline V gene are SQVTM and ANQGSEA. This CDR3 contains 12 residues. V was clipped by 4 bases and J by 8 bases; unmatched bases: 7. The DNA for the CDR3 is TGCAGCGTTGCCTGGACAGGAACAGAAGCTTTCTTT. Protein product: CSVAWTGTEAFF.

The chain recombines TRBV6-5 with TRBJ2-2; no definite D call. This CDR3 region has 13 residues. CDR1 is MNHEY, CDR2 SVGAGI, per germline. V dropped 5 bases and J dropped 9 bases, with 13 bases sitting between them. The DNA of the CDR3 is TGTGCCAGCAGTCTCCGTTCAGGCCGGGAGCTGTTTTTT. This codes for CASSLRSGRELFF.

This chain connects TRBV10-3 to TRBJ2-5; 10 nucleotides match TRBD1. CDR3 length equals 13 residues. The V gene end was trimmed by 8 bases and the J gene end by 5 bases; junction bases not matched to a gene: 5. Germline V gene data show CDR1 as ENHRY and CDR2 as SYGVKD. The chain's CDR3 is CAIGDRGGETQYF. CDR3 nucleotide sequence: TGTGCCATCGGGGACAGGGGCGGGGAGACCCAGTACTTC.

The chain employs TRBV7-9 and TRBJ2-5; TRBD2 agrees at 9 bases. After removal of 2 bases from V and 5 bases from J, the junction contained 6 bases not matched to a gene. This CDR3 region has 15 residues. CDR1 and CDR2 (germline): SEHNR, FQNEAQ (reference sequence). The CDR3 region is CASSLHSGSKETQYF. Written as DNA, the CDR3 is TGTGCCAGCAGCTTACATAGCGGGAGCAAGGAGACCCAGTACTTC.

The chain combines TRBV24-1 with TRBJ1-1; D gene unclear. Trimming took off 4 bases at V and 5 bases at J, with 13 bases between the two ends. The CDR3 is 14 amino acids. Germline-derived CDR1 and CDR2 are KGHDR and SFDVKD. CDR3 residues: CATSDSRTGTEAFF. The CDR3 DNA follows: TGTGCCACCAGTGACTCCCGGACGGGAACTGAAGCTTTCTTT.

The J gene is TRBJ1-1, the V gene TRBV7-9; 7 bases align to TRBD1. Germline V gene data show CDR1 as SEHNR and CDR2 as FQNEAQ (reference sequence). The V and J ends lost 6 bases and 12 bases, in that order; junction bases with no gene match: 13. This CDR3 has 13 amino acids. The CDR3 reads CASRGRADRDTFF. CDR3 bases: TGTGCCAGCAGGGGTAGGGCTGACAGGGATACTTTCTTT. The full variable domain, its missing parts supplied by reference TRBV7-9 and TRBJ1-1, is DTGVSQNPRHKITKRGQNVTFRCDPISEHNRLYWYRQTLGQGPEFLTYFQNEAQLEKSRLLSDRFSAERPKGSFSTLEIQRTEQGDSAMYLCASRGRADRDTFFGQGTRLTVV.

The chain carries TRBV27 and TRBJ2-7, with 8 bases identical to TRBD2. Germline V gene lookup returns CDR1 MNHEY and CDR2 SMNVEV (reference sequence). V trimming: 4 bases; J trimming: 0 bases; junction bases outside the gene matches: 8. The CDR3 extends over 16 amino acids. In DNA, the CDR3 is TGTGCCAGCAGTTCAACCGTAGCGGGGATCTCCTACGAGCAGTACTTC. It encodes CASSSTVAGISYEQYF.

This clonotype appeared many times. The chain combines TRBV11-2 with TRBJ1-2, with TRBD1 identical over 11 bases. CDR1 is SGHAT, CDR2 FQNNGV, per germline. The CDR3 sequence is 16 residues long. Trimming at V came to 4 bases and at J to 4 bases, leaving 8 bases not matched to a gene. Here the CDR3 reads CASSSTRTGGGYGYTF. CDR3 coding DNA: TGTGCCAGCAGCTCAACCCGGACAGGGGGCGGCTATGGCTACACCTTC.

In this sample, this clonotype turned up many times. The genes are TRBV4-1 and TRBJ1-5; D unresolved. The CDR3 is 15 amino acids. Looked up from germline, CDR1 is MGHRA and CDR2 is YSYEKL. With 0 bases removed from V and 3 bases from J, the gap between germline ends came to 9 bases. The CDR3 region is CASSQDPRINQPQHF. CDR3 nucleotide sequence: TGCGCCAGCAGCCAAGATCCAAGGATCAATCAGCCCCAGCATTTT.